This entry concerns a single T cell receptor (beta chain). This receptor's antigen is unknown. Nothing much larger sits one base from this clone, and base qualities are not available. To demonstrate the VDJtools post-analysis software, TCR beta repertoires were profiled from the peripheral blood of 13 young patients with multiple sclerosis. Multiple sclerosis patients were children and adolescents aged 6 to 15 years. Library construction relied on PCR. Instrument on record: Illumina HiSeq 2500. Unique molecular identifiers were incorporated into TCR beta cDNA libraries to reduce PCR and sequencing biases. Some 500,000 cDNA molecules were obtained for every 1 to 10 million input T cells, so each molecule roughly corresponded to one T cell. Patient libraries were prepared and sequenced with the same protocol used for the earlier healthy control dataset. Samples belonging to the same batch were prepared together, multiplexed and sequenced on a shared HiSeq lane. In the paper's pipeline: Raw barcoded reads were processed with MIGEC, and single-read molecular identifier groups were discarded before consensus assembly and CDR3 extraction. Clonotype tables were post-analysed with VDJtools, and diversity was normalized by down-sampling all datasets to the smallest sample size. To correct batch-related cross-sample contamination, repertoire overlap clustering matched CDR3 amino acid sequences but not nucleotide sequences. The raw public data were reprocessed by TCRdb itself: fastp quality trimming at Q25, MiXCR clonotype calling, in-frame beta chains only. Each record represents a unique CDR3 protein, reported with the most common genes and DNA among its rows. It is TCRdb's table, rather than the study itself, that gives the V and J calls and clone size. This sample gives approximately 690,000 distinct CDR3 sequences in total; roughly three fifths of them show up just once. Approximately 10% of the sample comes from the top ten.

This specimen comes from a study of post-analysis software for immune sequencing data (dated by TCRdb to the mid-2010s). Background on the whole study: Relapsing-remitting, secondary progressive and progressive-relapsing multiple sclerosis were recorded as disease courses, and subtype annotation was lacking for some patients. The patient repertoires were set against approximately 10 previously published healthy control repertoires from donors whose ages ranged from roughly 6 to 26 years. A subset of samples was prepared in parallel using single-end sample barcoding, then pooled and co-amplified after Illumina adapter ligation. The study at large found these results: A handful of TRBV segments, including TRBV5-6, TRBV5-1 and TRBV20-1, were significantly more frequent in patients than controls. Direct clustering with F measure revealed strong co-clustering of samples prepared in the same batch, which led to a batch-effect correction. Significantly lower normalized Chao1 diversity was found in multiple sclerosis patients than in controls, suggesting substantial peripheral T-cell clonal expansion. The multiple sclerosis patient group was slightly younger than the control group.

CDR3 length: 17 amino acids, cysteine to phenylalanine. Of the read, only the CDR3 DNA is kept; its 51 bases are in frame from base 1. Via the germline V gene, CDR1 is SGHRS and CDR2 YFSETQ. Trimmed from V: 3 bases; trimmed from J: 2 bases; junction bases lacking a gene match: 9. The sequenced sample consisted of blood. The origin of this receptor is a girl aged 2-15 years with multiple sclerosis. The rearrangement joined TRBV5-1 to TRBJ2-7, and TRBD2 matches 12 of the central bases. The nucleotide sequence reads as follows: TGCGCCAGCAGCTCCTCACGGGCTAGCGGGAGGGCCTACGAGCAGTACTTC. Its protein is CASSSSRASGRAYEQYF.